This TCR beta chain stems from a study of shared clonotypes between healthy human individuals. With respect to this clone: It may be a read error: a sequence one base away is much more abundant. The sample carries other DNA sequences with the same CDR3.

V was clipped by 4 bases and J by 0 bases; unmatched bases: 3. The CDR3 is 15 residues long. CDR1 and CDR2 (germline): SGHRS, YFSETQ. The repertoire was sequenced with immunoSEQ multiplex PCR; TCRdb's copy has only in-frame clones and lacks some. The sample holds about 490,000 clones, about 80% seen once. The sequencing sample was made of PBMCs. The receptor was derived from a woman aged 40-49 years in good health. Some clones in this sample may be carry-over from other donors' samples. This chain connects TRBV5-1 to TRBJ2-7, with 11 positions matching TRBD2. The CDR3 coding sequence is TGCGCCAGCAGCCCAACTAGCGGGAGCTCCTACGAGCAGTACTTC. Encoded protein: CASSPTSGSSYEQYF. Complete variable domain (other parts from reference TRBV5-1 and TRBJ2-7): KAGVTQTPRYLIKTRGQQVTLSCSPISGHRSVSWYQQTPGQGLQFLFEYFSETQRNKGNFPGRFSGRQFSNSRSEMNVSTLELGDSALYLCASSPTSGSSYEQYFGPGTRLTVT.